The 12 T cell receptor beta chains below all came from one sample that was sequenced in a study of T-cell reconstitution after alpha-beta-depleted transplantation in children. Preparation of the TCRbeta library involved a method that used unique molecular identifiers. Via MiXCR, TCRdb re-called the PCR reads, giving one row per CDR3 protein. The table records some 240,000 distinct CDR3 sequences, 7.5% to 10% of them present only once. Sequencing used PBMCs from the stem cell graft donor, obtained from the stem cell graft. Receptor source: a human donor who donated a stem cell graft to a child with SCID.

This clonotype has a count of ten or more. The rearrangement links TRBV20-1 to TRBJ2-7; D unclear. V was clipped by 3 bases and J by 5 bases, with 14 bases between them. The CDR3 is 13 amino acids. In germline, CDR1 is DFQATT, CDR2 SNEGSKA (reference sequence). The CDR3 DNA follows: TGCAGTGCTAGGGGTGGGCTAGTAAACGAGCAGTACTTC. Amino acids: CSARGGLVNEQYF.

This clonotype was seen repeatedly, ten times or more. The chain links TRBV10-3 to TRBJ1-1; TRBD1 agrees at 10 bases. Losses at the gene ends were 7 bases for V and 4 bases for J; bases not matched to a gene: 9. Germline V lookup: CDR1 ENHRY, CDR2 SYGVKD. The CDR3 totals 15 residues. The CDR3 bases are TGTGCCATCACTACTCAGGGGACAGGGGCCACTGAAGCTTTCTTT. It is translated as CAITTQGTGATEAFF.

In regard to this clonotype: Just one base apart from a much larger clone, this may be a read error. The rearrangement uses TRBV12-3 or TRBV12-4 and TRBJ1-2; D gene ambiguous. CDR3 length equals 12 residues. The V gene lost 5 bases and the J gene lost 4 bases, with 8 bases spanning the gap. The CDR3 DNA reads TGTGCCAGCAGTGCGAGAAGCTATGGCTACACCTTC. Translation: CASSARSYGYTF.

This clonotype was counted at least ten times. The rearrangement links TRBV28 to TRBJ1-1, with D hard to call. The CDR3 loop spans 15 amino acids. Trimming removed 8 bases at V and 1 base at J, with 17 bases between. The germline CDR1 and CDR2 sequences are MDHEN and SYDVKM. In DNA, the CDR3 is TGTGCCAGCGACTCTAAGGGAGGGCGGAACACTGAAGCTTTCTTT. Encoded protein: CASDSKGGRNTEAFF.

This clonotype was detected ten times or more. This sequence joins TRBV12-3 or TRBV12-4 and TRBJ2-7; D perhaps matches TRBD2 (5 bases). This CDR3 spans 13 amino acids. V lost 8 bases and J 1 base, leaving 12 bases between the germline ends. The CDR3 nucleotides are TGTGCCAGCCGTCTTGGGAGTTCCTACGAGCAGTACTTC. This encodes CASRLGSSYEQYF.

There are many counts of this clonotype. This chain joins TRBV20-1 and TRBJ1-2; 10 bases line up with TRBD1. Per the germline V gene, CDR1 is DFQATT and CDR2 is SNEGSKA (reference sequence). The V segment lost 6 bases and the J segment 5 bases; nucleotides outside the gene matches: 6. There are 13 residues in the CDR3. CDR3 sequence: CSASDRGHYGYTF. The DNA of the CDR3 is TGCAGTGCCAGTGACAGGGGGCATTATGGCTACACCTTC.

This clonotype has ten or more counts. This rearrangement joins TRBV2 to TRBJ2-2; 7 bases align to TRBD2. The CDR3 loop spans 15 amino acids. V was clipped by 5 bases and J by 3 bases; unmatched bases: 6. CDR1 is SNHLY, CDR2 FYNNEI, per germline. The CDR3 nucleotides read TGTGCCAGCAGTCGTCAGGGAGGGGACACCGGGGAGCTGTTTTTT. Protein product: CASSRQGGDTGELFF.

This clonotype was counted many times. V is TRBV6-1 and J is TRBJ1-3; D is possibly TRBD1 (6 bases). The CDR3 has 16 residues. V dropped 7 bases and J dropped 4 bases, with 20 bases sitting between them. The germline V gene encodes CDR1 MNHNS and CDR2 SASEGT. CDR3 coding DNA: TGTGCCAGCACCTCCTTACAGGGTCGGTGGGGAAACACCATATATTTT. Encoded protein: CASTSLQGRWGNTIYF.

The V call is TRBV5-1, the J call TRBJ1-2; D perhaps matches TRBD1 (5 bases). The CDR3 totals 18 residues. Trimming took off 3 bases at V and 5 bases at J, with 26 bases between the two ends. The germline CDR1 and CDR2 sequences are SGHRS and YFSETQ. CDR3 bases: TGCGCCAGCAGCTATGGGACGCCGGGACCGGGAAATATTTATGGCTACACCTTC. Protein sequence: CASSYGTPGPGNIYGYTF.

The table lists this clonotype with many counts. CDR3 protein: CSARGTGSVHQPQHF. CDR3 DNA: TGCAGTGCTAGAGGGACAGGGTCCGTTCATCAGCCCCAGCATTTT. This chain joins TRBV20-1 and TRBJ1-5; 8 bases are shared with TRBD1. CDR1 is DFQATT and CDR2 is SNEGSKA in the germline V gene (reference sequence). The CDR3 is made up of 15 amino acids. V gave up 1 base and J gave up 5 bases; unmatched junction bases: 7.

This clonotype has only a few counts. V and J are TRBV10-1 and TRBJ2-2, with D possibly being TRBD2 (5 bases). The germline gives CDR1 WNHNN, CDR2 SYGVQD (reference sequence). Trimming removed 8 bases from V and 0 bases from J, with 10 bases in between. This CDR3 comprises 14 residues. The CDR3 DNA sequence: TGCGCCAGCGCCCCGGGGACGAACACCGGGGAGCTGTTTTTT. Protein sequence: CASAPGTNTGELFF.

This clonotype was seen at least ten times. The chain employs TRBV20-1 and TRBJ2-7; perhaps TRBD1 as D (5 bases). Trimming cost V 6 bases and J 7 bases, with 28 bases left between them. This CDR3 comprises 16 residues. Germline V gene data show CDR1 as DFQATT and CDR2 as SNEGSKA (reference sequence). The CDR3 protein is CSATIPSGHPFGEQYF. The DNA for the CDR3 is TGCAGTGCCACTATCCCCAGTGGACACCCTTTTGGGGAGCAGTACTTC.